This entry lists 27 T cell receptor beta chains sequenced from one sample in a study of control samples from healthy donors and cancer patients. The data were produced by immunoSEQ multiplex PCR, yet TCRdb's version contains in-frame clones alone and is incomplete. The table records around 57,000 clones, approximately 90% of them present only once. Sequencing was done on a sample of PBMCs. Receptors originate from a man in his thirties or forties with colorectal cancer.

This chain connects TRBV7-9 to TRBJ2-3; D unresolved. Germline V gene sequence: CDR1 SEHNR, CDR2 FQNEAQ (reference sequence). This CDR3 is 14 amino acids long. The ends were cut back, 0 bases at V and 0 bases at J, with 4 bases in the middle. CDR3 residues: CASSLASSTDTQYF. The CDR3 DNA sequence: TGTGCCAGCAGCTTAGCGTCTAGCACAGATACGCAGTATTTT.

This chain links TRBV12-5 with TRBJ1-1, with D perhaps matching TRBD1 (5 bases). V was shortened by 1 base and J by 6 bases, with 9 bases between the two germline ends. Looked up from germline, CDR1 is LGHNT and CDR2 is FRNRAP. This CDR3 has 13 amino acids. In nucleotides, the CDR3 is TGTGCTAGTGGTTTGGCGGGCAGGGCTGAAGCTTTCTTT. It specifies CASGLAGRAEAFF.

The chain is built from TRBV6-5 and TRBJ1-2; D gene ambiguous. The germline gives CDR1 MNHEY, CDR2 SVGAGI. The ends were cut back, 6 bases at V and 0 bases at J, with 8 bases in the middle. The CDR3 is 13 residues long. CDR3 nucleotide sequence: TGTGCCAGCAGACTGGGATCTAACTATGGCTACACCTTC. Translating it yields CASRLGSNYGYTF.

DNA for the CDR3: TGTGCCACCAGTGATTTCCTCGGCACCATATATTTT. Amino acid sequence: CATSDFLGTIYF. The chain uses TRBV24-1 and TRBJ1-3; D ambiguous. This CDR3 contains 12 residues. Germline CDR1 is KGHDR and CDR2 is SFDVKD. V lost 1 base to trimming and J lost 9 bases, with 6 bases between them.

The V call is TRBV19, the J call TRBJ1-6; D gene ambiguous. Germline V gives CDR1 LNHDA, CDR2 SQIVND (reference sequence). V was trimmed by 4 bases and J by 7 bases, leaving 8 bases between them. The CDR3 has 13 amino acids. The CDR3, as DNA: TGTGCCAGTAGTAAGGGCCCCAATTCACCCCTCCACTTT. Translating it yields CASSKGPNSPLHF.

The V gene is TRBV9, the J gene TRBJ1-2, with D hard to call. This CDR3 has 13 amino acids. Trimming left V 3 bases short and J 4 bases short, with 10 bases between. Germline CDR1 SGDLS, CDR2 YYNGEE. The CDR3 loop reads CASSGVSGYGYTF. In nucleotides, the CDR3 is TGTGCCAGCAGCGGAGTGTCGGGCTATGGCTACACCTTC.

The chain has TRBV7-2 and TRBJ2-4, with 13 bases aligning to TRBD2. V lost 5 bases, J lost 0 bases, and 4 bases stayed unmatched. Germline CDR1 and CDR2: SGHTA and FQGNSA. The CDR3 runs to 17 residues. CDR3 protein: CASSPTSGGLAKNIQYF. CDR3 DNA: TGTGCCAGCAGCCCGACTAGCGGGGGGTTAGCCAAAAACATTCAGTACTTC.

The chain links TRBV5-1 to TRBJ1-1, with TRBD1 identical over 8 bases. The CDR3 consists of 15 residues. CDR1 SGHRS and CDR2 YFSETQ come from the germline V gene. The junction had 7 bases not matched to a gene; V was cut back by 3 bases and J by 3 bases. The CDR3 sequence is CASSYRQGKDTEAFF. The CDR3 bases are TGCGCCAGCAGCTACCGACAGGGGAAGGACACTGAAGCTTTCTTT.

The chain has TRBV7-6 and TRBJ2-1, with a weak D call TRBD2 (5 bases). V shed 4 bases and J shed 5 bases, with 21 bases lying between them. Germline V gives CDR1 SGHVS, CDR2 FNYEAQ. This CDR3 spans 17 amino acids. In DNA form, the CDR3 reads TGTGCCAGCAGCTCTCGTCCCCCGGCGGGCACGGACAATGAGCAGTTCTTC. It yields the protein CASSSRPPAGTDNEQFF.

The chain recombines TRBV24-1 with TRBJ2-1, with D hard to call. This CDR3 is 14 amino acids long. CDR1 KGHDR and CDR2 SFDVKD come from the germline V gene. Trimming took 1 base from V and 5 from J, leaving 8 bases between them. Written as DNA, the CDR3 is TGTGCCACCAGTGATTTAGCCGAAGACAATGAGCAGTTCTTC. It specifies CATSDLAEDNEQFF.

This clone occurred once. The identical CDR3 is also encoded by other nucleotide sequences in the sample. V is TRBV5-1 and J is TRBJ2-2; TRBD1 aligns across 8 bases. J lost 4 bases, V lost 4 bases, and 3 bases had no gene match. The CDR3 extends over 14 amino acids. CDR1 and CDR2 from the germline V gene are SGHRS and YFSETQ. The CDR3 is CASSATGGTGELFF. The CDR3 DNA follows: TGCGCCAGCAGCGCAACAGGGGGCACCGGGGAGCTGTTTTTT.

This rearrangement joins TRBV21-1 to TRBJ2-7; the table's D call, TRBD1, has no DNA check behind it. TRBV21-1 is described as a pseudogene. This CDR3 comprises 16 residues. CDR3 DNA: TGTGCCAGCAGGAGATTGGGACAGGGGTCTTCGGGCGAGCAGTACGTC. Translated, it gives CASRRLGQGSSGEQYV.

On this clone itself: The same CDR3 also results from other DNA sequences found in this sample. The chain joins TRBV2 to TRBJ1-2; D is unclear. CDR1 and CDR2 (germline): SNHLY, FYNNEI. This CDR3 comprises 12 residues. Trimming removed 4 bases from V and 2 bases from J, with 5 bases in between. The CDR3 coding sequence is TGTGCCAGCAGTGTAGAGAACTATGGCTACACCTTC. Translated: CASSVENYGYTF.

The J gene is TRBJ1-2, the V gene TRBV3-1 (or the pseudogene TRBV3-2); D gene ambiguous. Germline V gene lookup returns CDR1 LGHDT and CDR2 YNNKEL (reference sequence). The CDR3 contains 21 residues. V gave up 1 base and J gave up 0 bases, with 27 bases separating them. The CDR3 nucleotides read TGTGCCAGCAGCCAAGGGAAGAAGCACTGTAACAGCATGTCTACTAACTATGGCTACACCTTC. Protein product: CASSQGKKHCNSMSTNYGYTF.

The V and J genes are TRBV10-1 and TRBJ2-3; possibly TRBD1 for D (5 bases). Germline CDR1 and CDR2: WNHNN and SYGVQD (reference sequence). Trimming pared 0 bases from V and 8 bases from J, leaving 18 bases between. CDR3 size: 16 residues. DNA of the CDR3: TGCGCCAGCAGTGAGTCGACTGAGCAAACAAGGGGTACGCAGTATTTT. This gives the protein CASSESTEQTRGTQYF.

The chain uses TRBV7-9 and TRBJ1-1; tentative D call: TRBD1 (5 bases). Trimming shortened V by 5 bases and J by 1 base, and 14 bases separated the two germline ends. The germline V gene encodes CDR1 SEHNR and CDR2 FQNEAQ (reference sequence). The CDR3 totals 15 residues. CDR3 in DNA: TGTGCCAGCAGCCACGTTCGGGGGAGGAACACTGAAGCTTTCTTT. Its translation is CASSHVRGRNTEAFF.

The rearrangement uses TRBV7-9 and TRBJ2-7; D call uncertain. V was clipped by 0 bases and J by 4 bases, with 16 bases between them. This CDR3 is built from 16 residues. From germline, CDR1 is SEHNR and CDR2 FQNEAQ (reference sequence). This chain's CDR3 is CASSLAPPGAPYEQYF. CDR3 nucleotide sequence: TGTGCCAGCAGCTTAGCACCCCCAGGAGCCCCTTACGAGCAGTACTTC.

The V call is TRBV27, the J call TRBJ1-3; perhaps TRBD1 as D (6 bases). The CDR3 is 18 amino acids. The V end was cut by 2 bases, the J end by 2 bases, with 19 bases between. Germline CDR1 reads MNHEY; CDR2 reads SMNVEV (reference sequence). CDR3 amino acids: CASSLPVKDSWTGNTIYF. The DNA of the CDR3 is TGTGCCAGCAGTTTACCGGTTAAGGACAGTTGGACTGGAAACACCATATATTTT.

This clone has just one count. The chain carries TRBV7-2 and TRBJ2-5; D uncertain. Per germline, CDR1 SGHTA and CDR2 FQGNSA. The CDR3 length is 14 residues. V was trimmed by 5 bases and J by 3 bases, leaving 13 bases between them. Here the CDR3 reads CASSLSRTKETQYF. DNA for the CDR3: TGTGCCAGCAGCCTGTCTCGGACCAAAGAGACCCAGTACTTC.

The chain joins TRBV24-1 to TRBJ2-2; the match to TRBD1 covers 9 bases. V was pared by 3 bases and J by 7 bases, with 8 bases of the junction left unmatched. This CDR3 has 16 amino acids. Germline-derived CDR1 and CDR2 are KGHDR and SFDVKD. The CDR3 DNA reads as TGTGCCACCAGTGATCCAGGGACAGGGACGGACGGGGAGCTGTTTTTT. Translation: CATSDPGTGTDGELFF.

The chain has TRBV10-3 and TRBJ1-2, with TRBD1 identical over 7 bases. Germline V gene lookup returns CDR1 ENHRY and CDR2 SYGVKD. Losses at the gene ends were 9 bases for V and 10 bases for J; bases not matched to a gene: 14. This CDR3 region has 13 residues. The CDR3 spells CAIGGAGSLHYTF. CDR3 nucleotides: TGTGCCATAGGGGGCGCAGGCTCCTTGCACTACACCTTC.

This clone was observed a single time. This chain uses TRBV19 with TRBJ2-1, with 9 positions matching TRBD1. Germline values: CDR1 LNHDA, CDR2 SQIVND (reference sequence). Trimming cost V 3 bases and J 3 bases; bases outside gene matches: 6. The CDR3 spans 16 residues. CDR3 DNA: TGTGCCAGTAGTATTTCCGGGACAGGGTACTACAATGAGCAGTTCTTC. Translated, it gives CASSISGTGYYNEQFF.

CDR3 protein: CATSRVRGPAYEQYF. The CDR3 nucleotides read TGTGCCACCAGCAGAGTCAGGGGGCCAGCCTACGAGCAGTACTTC. V is TRBV15 and J is TRBJ2-7; TRBD1 matches at 8 bases. Trimming at V came to 1 base and at J to 2 bases, leaving 4 bases not matched to a gene. Germline CDR1 is LNHNV and CDR2 is YYDKDF (reference sequence). This CDR3 has 15 amino acids.

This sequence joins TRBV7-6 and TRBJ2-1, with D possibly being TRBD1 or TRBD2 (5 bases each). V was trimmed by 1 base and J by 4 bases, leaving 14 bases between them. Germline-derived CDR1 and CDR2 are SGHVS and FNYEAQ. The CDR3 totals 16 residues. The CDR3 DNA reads TGTGCCAGCAGCTTAGAGGTCGGGACGGCTTACAATGAGCAGTTCTTC. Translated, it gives CASSLEVGTAYNEQFF.

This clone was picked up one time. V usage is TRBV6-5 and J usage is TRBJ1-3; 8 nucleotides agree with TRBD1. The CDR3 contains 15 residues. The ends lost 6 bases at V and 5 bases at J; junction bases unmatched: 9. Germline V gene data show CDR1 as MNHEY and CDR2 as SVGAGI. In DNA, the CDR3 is TGTGCCAGCAGACGCCAGGGGGCCGAGAGAAACACCATATATTTT. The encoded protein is CASRRQGAERNTIYF.

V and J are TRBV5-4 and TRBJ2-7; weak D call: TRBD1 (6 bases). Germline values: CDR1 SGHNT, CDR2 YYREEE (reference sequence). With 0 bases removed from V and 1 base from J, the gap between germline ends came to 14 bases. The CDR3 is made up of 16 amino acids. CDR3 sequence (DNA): TGTGCCAGCAGCTTGGGAGTGGGCAGGGGATCCTACGAGCAGTACTTC. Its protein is CASSLGVGRGSYEQYF.

The CDR3 loop reads CAWSADSEAFF. In nucleotides, the CDR3 is TGTGCCTGGAGTGCTGACAGTGAAGCTTTCTTT. This chain connects TRBV30 to TRBJ1-1; TRBD1 is a possible D gene (5 bases). V lost 1 base, J lost 7 bases, and 7 bases lay in between. There are 11 residues in the CDR3. Germline loops: CDR1 GTSNPN, CDR2 SVGIG (reference sequence).